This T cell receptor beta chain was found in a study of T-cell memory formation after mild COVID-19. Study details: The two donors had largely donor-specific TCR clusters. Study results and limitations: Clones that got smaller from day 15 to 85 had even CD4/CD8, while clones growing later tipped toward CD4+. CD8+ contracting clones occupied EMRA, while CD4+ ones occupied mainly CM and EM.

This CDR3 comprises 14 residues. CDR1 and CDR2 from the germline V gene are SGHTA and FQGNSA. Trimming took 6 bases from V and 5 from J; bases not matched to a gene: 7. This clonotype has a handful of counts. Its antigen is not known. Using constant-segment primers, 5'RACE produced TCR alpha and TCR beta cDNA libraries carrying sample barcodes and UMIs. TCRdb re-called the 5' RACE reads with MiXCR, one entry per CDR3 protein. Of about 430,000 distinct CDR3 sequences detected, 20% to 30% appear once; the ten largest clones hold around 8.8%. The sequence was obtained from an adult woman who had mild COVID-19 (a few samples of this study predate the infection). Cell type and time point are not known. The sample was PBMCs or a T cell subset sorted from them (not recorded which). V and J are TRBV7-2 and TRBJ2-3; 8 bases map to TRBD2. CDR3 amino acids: CASSRREVIDTQYF. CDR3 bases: TGTGCCAGCAGTCGGCGGGAGGTCATAGATACGCAGTATTTT.